Listed here are 9 T cell receptor beta chains from one sample, sequenced in a study of metastatic and nonmetastatic thyroid tumors (dated by TCRdb to 2018 to 2021). No patient had received any treatment before thyroid surgery. Receptor amplification or capture employed PCR. This sample was sequenced with an Illumina HiSeq 4000. Clones were called with MiXCR by TCRdb after fastp trimmed the public reads at Q25, and only in-frame beta chains were retained. In all, the sample holds 35,000 to 50,000 clones, and about 12% of those were seen once. Roughly 9% of the sample is taken by the ten largest. The sequencing input was blood. The receptors derive from a male donor with papillary thyroid cancer or a benign thyroid nodule (not recorded which). Some clones in this sample may be carry-over from other donors' samples.

There are a few counts of this clone. The rearrangement uses TRBV18 and TRBJ1-4, with TRBD1 matching over 9 bases. The germline CDR1 and CDR2 sequences are KGHSH and LQKENI. The CDR3 contains 15 residues. V lost 6 bases, J lost 7 bases, and 9 bases stayed unmatched. CDR3 DNA: TGTGCCAGCTCTTTTCAGAAGGACAGGGGTGAAAAACTGTTTTTT. It yields the protein CASSFQKDRGEKLFF.

This clone is labeled as medium-sized. At the DNA level, this CDR3 is encoded by other sequences in the same sample as well. The rearrangement uses TRBV28 and TRBJ2-7, with D perhaps matching TRBD1 (6 bases). The CDR3 has 13 amino acids. Trimming removed 7 bases from V and 12 bases from J, with 22 bases in between. Germline V gives CDR1 MDHEN, CDR2 SYDVKM. The CDR3 loop reads CASIPRGGEGRYF. The CDR3 nucleotides are TGTGCCAGCATCCCTCGAGGGGGAGAAGGACGGTACTTC.

In this sample, this clone turned up a few times. The chain links TRBV30 to TRBJ1-1; the D gene is possibly TRBD1 (5 bases). The CDR3 is 13 amino acids. V lost 5 bases, J lost 1 base, and 11 bases lay in between. Germline CDR1 is GTSNPN and CDR2 is SVGIG (reference sequence). DNA for the CDR3: TGTGCCTGGGGTGACAGACCGAACACTGAAGCTTTCTTT. It is translated as CAWGDRPNTEAFF. Combining the CDR3 with reference TRBV30 and TRBJ1-1 gives the whole variable domain SQTIHQWPATLVQPVGSPLSLECTVEGTSNPNLYWYRQAAGRGLQLLFYSVGIGQISSEVPQNLSASRPQDRQFILSSKKLLLSDSGFYLCAWGDRPNTEAFFGQGTRLTVV.

Concerning this clone: A much larger clone lies one base from this, so it may be a read error. The chain links TRBV20-1 to TRBJ2-7, with 9 bases that match TRBD2. This CDR3 is 16 amino acids long. Germline V gene lookup returns CDR1 DFQATT and CDR2 SNEGSKA (reference sequence). Losses at the gene ends were 5 bases for V and 5 bases for J; bases not matched to a gene: 16. CDR3 loop: CSARQDWAGGQDEQYF. The DNA for the CDR3 is TGCAGTGCTCGACAGGACTGGGCGGGAGGGCAGGACGAGCAGTACTTC.

This clone occurred a few times. This chain joins TRBV6-1 and TRBJ2-7, with 9 nucleotides matching TRBD1. The CDR3 sequence is 15 residues long. The germline V gene has CDR1 MNHNS and CDR2 SASEGT. The J segment lost 0 bases and the V segment lost 3 bases, leaving 3 bases of the junction unmatched. Written as DNA, the CDR3 is TGTGCCAGCAGTGATCGGACAGGGGCCTCCTACGAGCAGTACTTC. Its protein is CASSDRTGASYEQYF.

This clone was found a few times. A read error is likely, as this CDR3 ends without the conserved phenylalanine or tryptophan. This chain links TRBV6-5 with TRBJ2-2, with TRBD2 identical over 8 bases. The CDR3 spans 15 residues. Germline assignment: CDR1 MNHEY and CDR2 SVGAGI. The trim removed 4 bases at V and 10 bases at J, leaving 11 bases unmatched. The CDR3 coding sequence is TGTGCCAGCAGTTCCGGACTAGCTGGAGATGAGGAGCTGTTTTCT. This sequence encodes CASSSGLAGDEELFS.

This clone was counted ten times or more. V and J are TRBV10-1 and TRBJ2-7, with D maybe TRBD1 (5 bases). The V gene's germline CDR1 is WNHNN and CDR2 SYGVQD (reference sequence). Deletions cut 6 bases from V and 0 bases from J, with 9 bases between. The length of the CDR3 is 13 residues. Written as DNA, the CDR3 is TGCGCCAGCAGCGACAGCTACTCCTACGAGCAGTACTTC. Its translation is CASSDSYSYEQYF.

On this clone: The junction and the germline gene differ at one end; a read error may be behind it. V and J are TRBV20-1 and TRBJ1-2, with D maybe TRBD1 (6 bases). Germline CDR1 is DFQATT and CDR2 is SNEGSKA (reference sequence). The CDR3 spans 13 residues. The CDR3 DNA reads as TGCAGTGCAACGGGGGCTGGGGTCTATGGTTACACCTTC. Residues: CSATGAGVYGYTF.

This clone was detected ten times or more. V gene TRBV3-1 combines with J gene TRBJ2-7, with 7 bases matching TRBD2. After removal of 5 bases from V and 7 bases from J, the junction contained 14 bases not matched to a gene. Germline V gives CDR1 LGHDT, CDR2 YNNKEL (reference sequence). This CDR3 has 15 amino acids. The CDR3 DNA is TGTGCCAGCAGCGAAAGGGCGACTAGCCGGACTGAGCAGTACTTC. Residues: CASSERATSRTEQYF.